The 16 T cell receptor beta chains below come from one sample, sequenced in a study of T cell changes during pregnancy in multiple sclerosis. Clones were read by immunoSEQ multiplex PCR, and TCRdb kept only the in-frame ones, dropping some. The sample includes some 120,000 clones, approximately 96% of them seen just once. Sample: peripheral blood, taken after pregnancy. All receptors come from a female donor with multiple sclerosis, enrolled in a pregnancy study.

CDR3 nucleotides: TGTGCCAGCGTCCGGGACACAAGCACAGATACGCAGTATTTT. Residues: CASVRDTSTDTQYF. The chain carries TRBV2 and TRBJ2-3; a possible D gene is TRBD1 (6 bases). The CDR3 length is 14 residues. Germline CDR1 and CDR2: SNHLY and FYNNEI. Between the trimmed V and J ends, which lost 8 bases and 0 bases, there was a span of 12 bases.

The chain is built from TRBV27 and TRBJ1-3; D is uncertain. Trimming took 5 bases from V and 0 from J, leaving 11 bases between them. The length of the CDR3 is 15 residues. Germline V gives CDR1 MNHEY, CDR2 SMNVEV (reference sequence). For the CDR3, the DNA is TGTGCCAGCAGTCCACTCCCGTACTCTGGAAACACCATATATTTT. Its protein product is CASSPLPYSGNTIYF.

The chain combines TRBV11-3 with TRBJ2-5; TRBD2 matches 7 bases. The trim removed 1 base at V and 0 bases at J, leaving 2 bases unmatched. CDR1 is SGHNT and CDR2 is YENEEA in the germline V gene. The CDR3 is made up of 15 amino acids. The CDR3 spells CASSLGGRDQETQYF. CDR3 nucleotide sequence: TGTGCCAGCAGCTTAGGAGGGAGGGACCAAGAGACCCAGTACTTC.

V gene TRBV7-8 combines with J gene TRBJ1-5; D gene ambiguous. The germline V gene has CDR1 SGHVS and CDR2 FQNEAQ. V was cut by 4 bases and J by 4 bases, with 11 bases left in between. This CDR3 contains 14 residues. The CDR3, as DNA: TGTGCCAGCAGCTCTTCGGGAGGGAATCAGCCCCAGCATTTT. Translation gives CASSSSGGNQPQHF.

As for this clone: The sample contains more than one DNA sequence encoding this CDR3. This chain joins TRBV6-5 and TRBJ2-7, with 12 bases that match TRBD2. The CDR3 runs 16 residues. J lost 7 bases, V lost 2 bases, and 9 bases had no gene match. Germline CDR1 and CDR2: MNHEY and SVGAGI. The CDR3 loop is CASSYVLAGGPGEQYF. CDR3 bases: TGTGCCAGCAGTTACGTTCTAGCGGGGGGGCCGGGTGAGCAGTACTTC.

A few counts support this clone. The chain carries TRBV9 and TRBJ2-1; a possible D gene is TRBD2 (5 bases). Trimming stripped 0 bases from V and 6 bases from J, with 16 bases between. The length of the CDR3 is 16 residues. Germline loops: CDR1 SGDLS, CDR2 YYNGEE. The CDR3 region is CASSVVALGGLNEQFF. The CDR3 DNA reads TGTGCCAGCAGCGTAGTGGCCCTCGGAGGCCTCAATGAGCAGTTCTTC.

The V call is TRBV20-1, the J call TRBJ2-1; unclear D gene. Germline lookup yields CDR1 DFQATT and CDR2 SNEGSKA (reference sequence). Trimming removed 4 bases from V and 7 bases from J, with 8 bases in between. The CDR3 consists of 11 residues. The CDR3 sequence is CSAKRKNEQFF. CDR3 DNA sequence: TGCAGTGCTAAGAGGAAGAATGAGCAGTTCTTC.

J is TRBJ1-1 and V is TRBV18; D not resolved. Germline-derived CDR1 and CDR2 are KGHSH and LQKENI. The CDR3 extends over 14 amino acids. V was cut by 5 bases and J by 4 bases, with 14 bases left in between. In DNA form, the CDR3 reads TGTGCCAGCTCAATGGACGCCCGGGGCACTGAAGCTTTCTTT. Translation: CASSMDARGTEAFF. The full variable domain, with the rest looked up from reference TRBV18 and TRBJ1-1, is NAGVMQNPRHLVRRRGQEARLRCSPMKGHSHVYWYRQLPEEGLKFMVYLQKENIIDESGMPKERFSAEFPKEGPSILRIQQVVRGDSAAYFCASSMDARGTEAFFGQGTRLTVV.

The chain joins TRBV4-2 to TRBJ2-1, with TRBD1 as a possible D gene (5 bases). The germline V and J ends were trimmed by 1 base and 3 bases, with 10 bases remaining between them. The CDR3 runs 15 residues. From germline, CDR1 is LGHNA and CDR2 YNFKEQ. The CDR3 region is CASSQGPGLYNEQFF. In DNA form, the CDR3 reads TGTGCCAGCAGCCAAGGGCCAGGGCTCTACAATGAGCAGTTCTTC.

V is TRBV25-1 and J is TRBJ1-1; the D is unclear. V lost 2 bases, J lost 1 base, and 5 bases lay in between. Germline CDR1 MGHDK, CDR2 SYGVNS. This CDR3 has 13 residues. For the CDR3, the DNA is TGTGCCAGCAGTGAACCGCGGAACACTGAAGCTTTCTTT. This encodes CASSEPRNTEAFF.

This chain uses TRBV5-1 with TRBJ2-2; 8 bases are shared with TRBD1. Per germline, CDR1 SGHRS and CDR2 YFSETQ. The trim removed 2 bases at V and 5 bases at J, leaving 8 bases unmatched. The CDR3 runs to 16 residues. The CDR3 sequence: CASSLQTGGLTGELFF. As DNA, the CDR3 is TGCGCCAGCAGCTTACAAACAGGGGGTTTAACCGGGGAGCTGTTTTTT.

The rearrangement uses TRBV5-5 and TRBJ2-3, with D perhaps matching TRBD1 (5 bases). Between the trimmed V and J ends, which lost 0 bases and 1 base, there was a span of 9 bases. The CDR3 has 15 amino acids. Germline CDR1 and CDR2: SGHKS and YYEKEE (reference sequence). In DNA form, the CDR3 reads TGTGCCAGCAGCTTGGAGGGGATAGGCACAGATACGCAGTATTTT. Its protein product is CASSLEGIGTDTQYF.

This rearrangement joins TRBV2 to TRBJ1-5; 11 bases align to TRBD1. The CDR3 totals 15 residues. After removal of 4 bases from V and 6 bases from J, the junction contained 5 bases not matched to a gene. CDR1 is SNHLY, CDR2 FYNNEI, per germline. The CDR3 region has the DNA TGTGCCAGCAGTGTTTGGACAGGGGGCTTTCAGCCCCAGCATTTT. This gives the protein CASSVWTGGFQPQHF.

This chain joins TRBV6-6 and TRBJ2-1; no reliable D call. The CDR3 has 16 amino acids. Trimming left V 7 bases short and J 0 bases short, with 16 bases between. Germline assignment: CDR1 MNHNY and CDR2 SVGAGI (reference sequence). The CDR3 protein is CASTTGLPSSYNEQFF. Written as DNA, the CDR3 is TGTGCCAGCACCACGGGTTTACCGAGCTCCTACAATGAGCAGTTCTTC.

The chain recombines TRBV5-1 with TRBJ2-1, with 11 bases matching TRBD2. The CDR3 is 15 amino acids. V lost 4 bases to trimming and J lost 6 bases; unmatched junction nucleotides: 6. The germline gives CDR1 SGHRS, CDR2 YFSETQ. CDR3 sequence reads: CASSLTLAGVNEQFF. CDR3 bases: TGCGCCAGCAGCCTTACACTAGCGGGAGTCAATGAGCAGTTCTTC.

The chain has TRBV19 and TRBJ1-1, with D tentatively TRBD1 (5 bases). Germline-derived CDR1 and CDR2 are LNHDA and SQIVND (reference sequence). The CDR3 totals 15 residues. V was clipped by 1 base and J by 1 base, with 10 bases between them. The CDR3 region has the DNA TGTGCCAGTAGTATAGTTGCAGGGAAGAACACTGAAGCTTTCTTT. Amino acids: CASSIVAGKNTEAFF.